This T cell receptor (beta chain) was obtained from a study of blood T cell repertoires in COVID-19. This clone was counted only a few times. Sequencing used immunoSEQ multiplex PCR; TCRdb keeps in-frame clones, though not all of them. This table holds some 310,000 clones, 90% found once. CDR1 is GTSNPN, CDR2 SVGIG, per germline (reference sequence). This CDR3 spans 13 amino acids. V gave up 1 base and J gave up 6 bases, with 10 bases separating them. Material: peripheral blood. The chain combines TRBV30 with TRBJ1-5; D might be TRBD1 (6 bases). The receptor was isolated from a woman in her 30s with COVID-19, enrolled during active disease. The CDR3 protein is CAWSERGGQPQHF. The CDR3 region has the DNA TGTGCCTGGAGTGAGAGAGGGGGTCAGCCCCAGCATTTT.